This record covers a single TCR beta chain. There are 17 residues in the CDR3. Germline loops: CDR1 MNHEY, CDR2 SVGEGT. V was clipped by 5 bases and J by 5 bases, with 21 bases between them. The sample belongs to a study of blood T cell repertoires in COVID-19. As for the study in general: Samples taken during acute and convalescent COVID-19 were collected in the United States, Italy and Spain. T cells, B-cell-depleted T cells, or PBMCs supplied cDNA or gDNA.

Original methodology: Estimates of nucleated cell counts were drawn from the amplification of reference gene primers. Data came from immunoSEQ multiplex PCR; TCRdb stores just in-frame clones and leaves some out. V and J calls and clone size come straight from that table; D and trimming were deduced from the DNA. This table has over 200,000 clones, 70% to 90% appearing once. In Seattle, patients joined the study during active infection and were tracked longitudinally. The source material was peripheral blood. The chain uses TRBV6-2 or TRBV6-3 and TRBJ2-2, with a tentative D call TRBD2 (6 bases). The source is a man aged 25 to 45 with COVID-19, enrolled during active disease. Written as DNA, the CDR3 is TGTGCCAGCAGTCAACCCCCGCGTTTGGCGGGGACCGGGGAGCTGTTTTTT. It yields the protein CASSQPPRLAGTGELFF.